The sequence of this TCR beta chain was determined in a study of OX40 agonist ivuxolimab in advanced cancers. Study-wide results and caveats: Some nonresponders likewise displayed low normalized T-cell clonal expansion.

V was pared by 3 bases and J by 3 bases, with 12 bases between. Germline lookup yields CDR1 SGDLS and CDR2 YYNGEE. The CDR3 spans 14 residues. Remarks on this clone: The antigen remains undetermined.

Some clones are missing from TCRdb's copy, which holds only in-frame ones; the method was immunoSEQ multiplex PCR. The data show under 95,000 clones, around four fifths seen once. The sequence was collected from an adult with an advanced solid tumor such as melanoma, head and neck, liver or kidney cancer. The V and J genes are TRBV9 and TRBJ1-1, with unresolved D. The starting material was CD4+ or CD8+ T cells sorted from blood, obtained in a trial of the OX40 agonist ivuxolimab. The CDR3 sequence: CASSGPPGDTEAFF. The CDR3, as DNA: TGTGCCAGCAGCGGACCGCCTGGGGACACTGAAGCTTTCTTT.